These 7 T cell receptor beta chains were sequenced from one sample in a study of OX40 agonist ivuxolimab in advanced cancers. Clones were sequenced by immunoSEQ multiplex PCR, and TCRdb holds only the in-frame ones, with some missing. The profile shows about 95,000 clones, approximately 85% of them singletons. Sequencing used CD4+ or CD8+ T cells sorted from blood, obtained in a trial of the OX40 agonist ivuxolimab. These receptors all stem from an adult with an advanced solid tumor such as melanoma, head and neck, liver or kidney cancer.

The genes are TRBV6-5 and TRBJ2-2; D gene unclear. There are 13 residues in the CDR3. CDR1 MNHEY and CDR2 SVGAGI come from the germline V gene. The V gene lost 3 bases and the J gene lost 8 bases, with 10 bases spanning the gap. The CDR3 coding sequence is TGTGCCAGCAGTTATGGGTCTCAAGGGGAGCTGTTTTTT. It codes for CASSYGSQGELFF.

This chain connects TRBV9 to TRBJ2-5; D gene uncertain. V was shortened by 2 bases and J by 0 bases, with 5 bases between the two germline ends. The CDR3 loop spans 13 amino acids. The germline CDR1 and CDR2 sequences are SGDLS and YYNGEE. CDR3 bases: TGTGCCAGCAGCGTGTCAAACCAAGAGACCCAGTACTTC. This translates into CASSVSNQETQYF. Based on the CDR3 plus reference TRBV9 and TRBJ2-5, the full variable domain is DSGVTQTPKHLITATGQRVTLRCSPRSGDLSVYWYQQSLDQGLQFLIQYYNGEERAKGNILERFSAQQFPDLHSELNLSSLELGDSALYFCASSVSNQETQYFGPGTRLLVL.

CDR3 region: CASSMGPAETGGVGTGELFF. In DNA form, the CDR3 reads TGTGCCAGTAGTATGGGACCCGCCGAGACAGGGGGAGTGGGCACCGGGGAGCTGTTTTTT. The chain is built from TRBV19 and TRBJ2-2; 9 bases fit TRBD1. The J segment lost 4 bases and the V segment lost 3 bases, leaving 18 bases of the junction unmatched. CDR1 is LNHDA, CDR2 SQIVND, per germline (reference sequence). The CDR3 length is 20 residues.

V and J are TRBV30 and TRBJ2-5; 12 nucleotides line up with TRBD1. The CDR3 runs to 15 residues. With V trimmed by 7 bases and J by 6 bases, 12 bases remained unmatched. The germline CDR1 and CDR2 sequences are GTSNPN and SVGIG (reference sequence). The CDR3 sequence is CASLSPGQGAQTQYF. CDR3 coding DNA: TGTGCCTCCTTATCACCGGGACAGGGGGCGCAGACCCAGTACTTC.

J is TRBJ1-1 and V is TRBV6-5; 7 bases agree with TRBD1. This CDR3 contains 13 residues. V lost 7 bases to trimming and J lost 10 bases; unmatched junction nucleotides: 12. Germline loops: CDR1 MNHEY, CDR2 SVGAGI. Here the CDR3 DNA reads TGTGCCAGCACACCCCTCAGGGAGGGGGCAGCTTTCTTT. Translated, it gives CASTPLREGAAFF.

The chain's CDR3 is CASSFASRETQYF. DNA for the CDR3: TGTGCCAGCAGCTTTGCGAGTAGAGAGACCCAGTACTTC. This sequence joins TRBV7-9 and TRBJ2-5; D not resolved. CDR3 length: 13 amino acids. V lost 3 bases, J lost 4 bases, and 9 bases lay in between. Germline lookup yields CDR1 SEHNR and CDR2 FQNEAQ (reference sequence).

The CDR3: CASSLFGQGSNQPQHF. As DNA, the CDR3 is TGTGCCAGCAGTTTGTTCGGACAGGGAAGCAATCAGCCCCAGCATTTT. The chain has TRBV27 and TRBJ1-5, with 8 bases aligning to TRBD1. This CDR3 has 16 residues. V gave up 3 bases and J gave up 1 base; unmatched junction bases: 5. Germline-derived CDR1 and CDR2 are MNHEY and SMNVEV (reference sequence).